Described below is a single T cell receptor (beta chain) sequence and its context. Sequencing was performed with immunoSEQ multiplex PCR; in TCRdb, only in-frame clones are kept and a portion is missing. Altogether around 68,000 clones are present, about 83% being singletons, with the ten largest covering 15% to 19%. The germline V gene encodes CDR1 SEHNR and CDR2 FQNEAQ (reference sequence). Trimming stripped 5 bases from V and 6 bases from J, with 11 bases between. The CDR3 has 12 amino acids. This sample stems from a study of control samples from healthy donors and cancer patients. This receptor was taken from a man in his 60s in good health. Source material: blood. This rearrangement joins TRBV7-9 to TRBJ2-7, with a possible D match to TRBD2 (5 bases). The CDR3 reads CASSPLSGEQYF. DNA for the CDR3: TGTGCCAGCAGCCCACTCAGCGGCGAGCAGTACTTC.